One sample yielded the 14 T cell receptor beta chains listed below, sequenced in a study of vaccination effects on CD4 cells after COVID-19. Sequencing used immunoSEQ multiplex PCR; TCRdb keeps in-frame clones, though not all of them. Here the sample spans more than 30,000 clones, about 69% being singletons. These receptors' antigens are unknown. In the ViraFEST assay, antigen-specific CD4+ clonotypes were identified by expansion after peptide-pool stimulation. Following a 10-day culture, CD4+ T cells were purified. Nucleocapsid antibodies stayed negative before and after vaccination, showing no earlier SARS-CoV-2 infection. Sample: CD4+ T cells from PBMCs cultured with HCoV-OC43 spike peptides, taken before COVID-19 vaccination. The sample's subset: HCoV-OC43 spike overlapping peptide pool stimulation. The origin of the receptors is a human donor who received a COVID-19 vaccine.

Here the CDR3 reads CASSTRTGGVAKNIQYF. CDR3 DNA sequence: TGTGCCAGCAGCACTCGGACAGGGGGGGTAGCCAAAAACATTCAGTACTTC. The V gene is TRBV11-2, the J gene TRBJ2-4, with 10 nucleotides matching TRBD1. Germline V gene sequence: CDR1 SGHAT, CDR2 FQNNGV. This CDR3 has 17 residues. V lost 5 bases to trimming and J lost 0 bases; unmatched junction nucleotides: 7.

The chain has TRBV6-5 and TRBJ2-7, with 7 bases lining up with TRBD2. There are 14 residues in the CDR3. Germline V gives CDR1 MNHEY, CDR2 SVGAGI. V lost 7 bases to trimming and J lost 7 bases; unmatched junction nucleotides: 13. DNA of the CDR3: TGTGCCAGCACCCCCCTAGCGGAGTCGGGAGAGCAGTACTTC. Translating gives CASTPLAESGEQYF.

This sequence joins TRBV11-3 and TRBJ2-3; 11 positions agree with TRBD2. J gave up 2 bases and V 1 base, and 11 bases lay outside the gene matches. The CDR3 loop spans 19 amino acids. CDR1 SGHNT and CDR2 YENEEA come from the germline V gene. The CDR3 loop reads CASSLGDRLAGPFTDTQYF. The DNA for the CDR3 is TGTGCCAGCAGCTTAGGAGACAGACTAGCGGGGCCCTTCACAGATACGCAGTATTTT.

The rearrangement links TRBV5-1 to TRBJ2-1; TRBD1 is a possible D gene (6 bases). The CDR3 contains 16 residues. From germline, CDR1 is SGHRS and CDR2 YFSETQ. Trimming cost V 2 bases and J 0 bases, with 12 bases left between them. The CDR3, as DNA: TGCGCCAGCAGCTTAACGATACAGGGCTCCTACAATGAGCAGTTCTTC. Translation: CASSLTIQGSYNEQFF.

The chain uses TRBV5-1 and TRBJ2-3; 7 nucleotides match TRBD1. The CDR3 is 15 amino acids. J was trimmed by 8 bases and V by 0 bases; bases with no gene match: 9. Per the germline V gene, CDR1 is SGHRS and CDR2 is YFSETQ. CDR3 sequence reads: CASSLEVGGLGTQYF. The CDR3 bases are TGCGCCAGCAGCTTGGAAGTAGGGGGCCTAGGTACGCAGTATTTT.

The chain employs TRBV3-1 (or the pseudogene TRBV3-2) and TRBJ2-1, with 8 bases that match TRBD1. J gave up 6 bases and V 3 bases, and 10 bases lay outside the gene matches. Germline CDR1 and CDR2: LGHDT and YNNKEL (reference sequence). This CDR3 comprises 16 residues. CDR3: CASSHSRTGKANEQFF. CDR3 DNA sequence: TGTGCCAGCAGCCATTCCCGGACAGGGAAAGCCAATGAGCAGTTCTTC.

This chain connects TRBV7-8 to TRBJ2-3; 9 bases are shared with TRBD2. CDR3 length equals 15 residues. The trim removed 8 bases at V and 5 bases at J, leaving 11 bases unmatched. The germline V gene encodes CDR1 SGHVS and CDR2 FQNEAQ. CDR3 protein: CASGVAGVLGDTQYF. Written as DNA, the CDR3 is TGTGCCAGCGGAGTAGCGGGGGTGTTGGGAGATACGCAGTATTTT.

This clone was seen only a few times. This sequence joins TRBV3-1 (or the pseudogene TRBV3-2) and TRBJ2-1; 10 bases align to TRBD2. Germline V gives CDR1 LGHDT, CDR2 YNNKEL (reference sequence). V shed 1 base, J shed 4 bases, and the junction held 4 bases outside the gene matches. The length of the CDR3 is 16 residues. Here the CDR3 reads CASSQGSSGGYNEQFF. The CDR3 nucleotides read TGTGCCAGCAGCCAAGGCAGTAGCGGGGGGTACAATGAGCAGTTCTTC.

This clone was seen more than once but under ten times. The chain uses TRBV5-1 and TRBJ2-2, with unresolved D. Trimming removed 8 bases at V and 1 base at J, with 3 bases between. CDR3 length: 11 amino acids. Germline assignment: CDR1 SGHRS and CDR2 YFSETQ. In DNA, the CDR3 is TGCGCCAGTCAGAACACCGGGGAGCTGTTTTTT. Its protein is CASQNTGELFF.

The chain has TRBV2 and TRBJ1-6; TRBD1 might be the D (6 bases). Germline CDR1 and CDR2: SNHLY and FYNNEI. V was trimmed by 11 bases and J by 7 bases, leaving 15 bases between them. CDR3 length equals 13 residues. CDR3 region: CARRGRENSPLHF. The DNA for the CDR3 is TGTGCCCGCCGGGGGCGGGAAAATTCACCCCTCCACTTT.

The genes are TRBV6-5 and TRBJ2-7, with D perhaps TRBD1 or TRBD2 (6 bases each). Trimming removed 2 bases at V and 3 bases at J, with 17 bases between. From germline, CDR1 is MNHEY and CDR2 SVGAGI. This CDR3 region has 16 residues. The CDR3 protein is CASSYQAAGHRYEQYF. DNA of the CDR3: TGTGCCAGCAGTTACCAGGCCGCGGGACACCGCTACGAGCAGTACTTC.

The J gene is TRBJ2-1, the V gene TRBV6-1; D is unclear. Germline loops: CDR1 MNHNS, CDR2 SASEGT. This CDR3 comprises 12 residues. Trimming took 2 bases from V and 7 from J, leaving 6 bases between them. The CDR3, as DNA: TGTGCCAGCAGTGAACTGGGGAATGAGCAGTTCTTC. Translation: CASSELGNEQFF.

The chain employs TRBV5-1 and TRBJ2-5, with D tentatively TRBD1 or TRBD2 (5 bases each). This CDR3 is 15 amino acids long. Germline CDR1 reads SGHRS; CDR2 reads YFSETQ. Trimming cost V 4 bases and J 5 bases, with 18 bases left between them. CDR3 DNA: TGCGCCAGCAGCGGGGGTAGAGGAGTCCGGGAGACCCAGTACTTC. Its translation: CASSGGRGVRETQYF.

The sample holds one count of this clone. V and J are TRBV10-3 and TRBJ1-2; 9 bases are a match to TRBD1. CDR1 and CDR2 from the germline V gene are ENHRY and SYGVKD. This CDR3 comprises 15 residues. V was pared by 10 bases and J by 2 bases, with 11 bases of the junction left unmatched. CDR3 amino acids: CATHSGQGENYGYTF. The CDR3 DNA reads as TGTGCCACCCACTCGGGACAGGGAGAGAACTATGGCTACACCTTC.